The 17 T cell receptor beta chains below were found in one sample sequenced in a study of T cells in Graves' hyperthyroidism and ophthalmopathy. RNA transcripts gave rise to amplified TCR beta CDR3 regions. Primed by the HTBI set, a first-round RT-PCR was run on the TCR CDR3. TCRdb itself ran the multiplex PCR reads through MiXCR, one entry per CDR3 protein. Here the sample spans 350,000 to 450,000 distinct CDR3 sequences, about 17% being singletons. The sequencing input was blood. These receptors all come from a woman in her twenties or thirties with Graves' hyperthyroidism that later progressed to Graves' ophthalmopathy.

This clonotype was counted ten times or more. The CDR3 bases are TGTGCCAGCAGAGATCTAGCGGACCCTACCTACGAGCAGTACTTC. Protein sequence: CASRDLADPTYEQYF. The rearrangement joins TRBV6-1 to TRBJ2-7; 7 bases line up with TRBD2. This CDR3 region has 15 residues. V was pared by 6 bases and J by 2 bases, with 10 bases of the junction left unmatched. From germline, CDR1 is MNHNS and CDR2 SASEGT.

The chain combines TRBV5-6 with TRBJ2-3; D remains unclear. The CDR3 is made up of 16 amino acids. Trimming took off 4 bases at V and 3 bases at J, with 18 bases between the two ends. Looked up from germline, CDR1 is SGHDT and CDR2 is YYEEEE. Here the CDR3 DNA reads TGTGCCAGCAGCCCCCCCGAATGGGGTCTGACAGATACGCAGTATTTT. This translates into CASSPPEWGLTDTQYF.

There are many counts of this clonotype. The chain couples TRBV7-9 to TRBJ2-5; TRBD1 matches 7 bases. Germline CDR1 reads SEHNR; CDR2 reads FQNEAQ (reference sequence). The CDR3 loop spans 15 amino acids. J gave up 5 bases and V 0 bases, and 6 bases lay outside the gene matches. This CDR3 is CASSLAPGGYETQYF. The CDR3 coding sequence is TGTGCCAGCAGCTTAGCTCCAGGGGGTTACGAGACCCAGTACTTC.

This clonotype was seen repeatedly, ten times or more. The chain uses TRBV11-2 and TRBJ1-2; 7 bases align to TRBD1. The CDR3 is made up of 13 amino acids. Germline V gene lookup returns CDR1 SGHAT and CDR2 FQNNGV. The junction had 4 bases not matched to a gene; V was cut back by 5 bases and J by 4 bases. The CDR3 spells CASSRTGIYGYTF. CDR3 DNA: TGTGCCAGCAGCCGGACAGGAATCTATGGCTACACCTTC.

The table lists this clonotype with many counts. The V and J genes are TRBV30 and TRBJ1-1, with no clear D. This CDR3 region has 13 residues. Germline lookup yields CDR1 GTSNPN and CDR2 SVGIG (reference sequence). V was pared by 3 bases and J by 0 bases, with 8 bases between. In nucleotides, the CDR3 is TGTGCCTGGAGAAACACAGTGAACACTGAAGCTTTCTTT. This encodes CAWRNTVNTEAFF.

This clonotype was recorded at least ten times. The chain uses TRBV10-1 and TRBJ2-3; no clear D. The CDR3 length is 16 residues. Trimming cost V 0 bases and J 0 bases, with 10 bases left between them. The V gene's germline CDR1 is WNHNN and CDR2 SYGVQD (reference sequence). CDR3 in DNA: TGCGCCAGCAGTGAGTCGGCGGTTCGTAGCACAGATACGCAGTATTTT. Its translation is CASSESAVRSTDTQYF.

This clonotype was counted a few times. This chain connects TRBV6-1 to TRBJ2-5; D is perhaps TRBD1 (5 bases). The length of the CDR3 is 14 residues. V shed 5 bases and J shed 14 bases, with 24 bases lying between them. CDR1 is MNHNS, CDR2 SASEGT, per germline. CDR3 coding DNA: TGTGCCAGCAGTCGAGACGCCGCAGGGTCCCTGAATTACTTC. Protein: CASSRDAAGSLNYF.

This clonotype was found many times. The chain is built from TRBV27 and TRBJ2-2; D remains ambiguous. The length of the CDR3 is 14 residues. Germline-derived CDR1 and CDR2 are MNHEY and SMNVEV (reference sequence). The V end lost 4 bases, the J end lost 3 bases, and 9 bases lay between the germline ends. DNA for the CDR3: TGTGCCAGCAGTTACTCGCTGTACACCGGGGAGCTGTTTTTT. Amino acid sequence: CASSYSLYTGELFF.

With respect to this clonotype: Being one base from a much bigger clone, this may be a read error. The chain's CDR3 is CASDSGWDSYEQYF. Written as DNA, the CDR3 is TGTGCCAGTGACTCCGGGTGGGACTCCTACGAGCAGTACTTC. The chain combines TRBV25-1 with TRBJ2-7; D is ambiguous. Germline V gives CDR1 MGHDK, CDR2 SYGVNS. This CDR3 comprises 14 residues. V was pared by 9 bases and J by 0 bases, with 15 bases between.

The V call is TRBV20-1, the J call TRBJ2-5; the D gene is possibly TRBD2 (7 bases). V was cut by 1 base and J by 4 bases, with 13 bases left in between. CDR3 length: 14 amino acids. Germline V gene data show CDR1 as DFQATT and CDR2 as SNEGSKA (reference sequence). The CDR3 here is CSARVPGGAETQYF. CDR3 sequence (DNA): TGCAGTGCTAGAGTTCCGGGGGGCGCAGAGACCCAGTACTTC.

This rearrangement joins TRBV19 to TRBJ2-3, with 8 positions matching TRBD1. The CDR3 is made up of 16 amino acids. The germline V gene encodes CDR1 LNHDA and CDR2 SQIVND (reference sequence). After removal of 5 bases from V and 1 base from J, the junction contained 8 bases not matched to a gene. The CDR3 DNA sequence: TGTGCCAGTAGTTTTAAACCGGGACAGGGCACAGATACGCAGTATTTT. Amino acid sequence: CASSFKPGQGTDTQYF.

This clonotype was counted at least ten times. The J gene is TRBJ2-2, the V gene TRBV28; the D gene is possibly TRBD1 (5 bases). Trimming cost V 1 base and J 6 bases, with 15 bases left between them. The CDR3 loop spans 16 amino acids. CDR1 is MDHEN and CDR2 is SYDVKM in the germline V gene. CDR3: CASSLLGQGYAGELFF. CDR3 coding DNA: TGTGCCAGCAGTTTATTGGGCCAGGGATACGCCGGGGAGCTGTTTTTT.

This clonotype was observed a few times. The rearrangement joins TRBV4-1 to TRBJ2-1, with D possibly being TRBD2 (5 bases). The CDR3 has 16 amino acids. The germline V gene encodes CDR1 MGHRA and CDR2 YSYEKL. Trimming pared 0 bases from V and 2 bases from J, leaving 11 bases between. CDR3: CASSQEGRHPYNEQFF. DNA for the CDR3: TGCGCCAGCAGCCAAGAAGGGAGACACCCCTACAATGAGCAGTTCTTC.

This clonotype came up many times. V is TRBV11-2 and J is TRBJ2-7; tentatively, D is TRBD1 (5 bases). This CDR3 is 13 amino acids long. Germline CDR1 reads SGHAT; CDR2 reads FQNNGV. Deletions cut 5 bases from V and 7 bases from J, with 15 bases between. The CDR3 region has the DNA TGTGCCAGCAGCCCAGGGATATCGTGGGAGCAGTACTTC. Translated, it gives CASSPGISWEQYF.

Comments on this clonotype: A read error may be the cause here, since a much bigger clone is one base away. The J gene is TRBJ2-5, the V gene TRBV7-2; possible D gene TRBD2, 5 bases. The CDR3 contains 12 residues. CDR1 is SGHTA and CDR2 is FQGNSA in the germline V gene. For the CDR3, the DNA is TGTGACAGCAGCCGGAGGCAAGAGACCCAGTACTTC. Its translation is CDSSRRQETQYF.

This clonotype was recorded at least ten times. The V and J genes are TRBV13 and TRBJ1-6; 7 positions agree with TRBD1. J was trimmed by 4 bases and V by 5 bases; bases with no gene match: 2. The germline CDR1 and CDR2 sequences are PRHDT and FYEKMQ (reference sequence). This CDR3 contains 14 residues. The CDR3 bases are TGTGCCAGCAGCATGACAGGGTATAATTCACCCCTCCACTTT. Its translation is CASSMTGYNSPLHF. The whole variable domain, filled in from reference TRBV13 and TRBJ1-6, reads AAGVIQSPRHLIKEKRETATLKCYPIPRHDTVYWYQQGPGQDPQFLISFYEKMQSDKGSIPDRFSAQQFSDYHSELNMSSLELGDSALYFCASSMTGYNSPLHFGNGTRLTVT.

The chain uses TRBV20-1 and TRBJ2-1, with TRBD2 matching 9 bases. Per the germline V gene, CDR1 is DFQATT and CDR2 is SNEGSKA (reference sequence). This CDR3 comprises 17 residues. Trimming took 2 bases from V and 2 from J; bases not matched to a gene: 10. CDR3 DNA sequence: TGCAGTGCTAGACCGCCCGTAGCGGGAGCCGCCTACAATGAGCAGTTCTTC. This gives the protein CSARPPVAGAAYNEQFF.